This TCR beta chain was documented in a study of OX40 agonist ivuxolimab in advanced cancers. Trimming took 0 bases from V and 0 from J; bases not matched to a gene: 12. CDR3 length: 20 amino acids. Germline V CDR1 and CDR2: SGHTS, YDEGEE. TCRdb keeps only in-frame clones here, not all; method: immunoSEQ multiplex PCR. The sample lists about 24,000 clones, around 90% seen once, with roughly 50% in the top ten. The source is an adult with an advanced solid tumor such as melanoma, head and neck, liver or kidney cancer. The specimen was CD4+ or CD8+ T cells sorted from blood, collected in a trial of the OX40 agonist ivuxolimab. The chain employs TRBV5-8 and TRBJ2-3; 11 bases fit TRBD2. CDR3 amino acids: CASSLAQDSGGAGSTDTQYF. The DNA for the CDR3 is TGTGCCAGCAGCTTGGCCCAGGATAGCGGGGGGGCAGGGAGCACAGATACGCAGTATTTT.